This is a list of T cell receptor beta chains from one sample in a study of Ad26.COV2.S vaccination and SARS-CoV-2 variants. Libraries were prepared by immunoSEQ multiplex PCR; TCRdb keeps only in-frame clonotypes and omits some of them. The sample has about 440,000 clones, roughly 91% seen once. This material consisted of peripheral blood, taken in a trial of Ad26.COV2.S vaccine versus placebo. These receptors were collected from a person aged 18-60 years who received the Ad26.COV2.S COVID-19 vaccine or a placebo. The CDR3 runs from the conserved cysteine through the conserved F or W. Fields, in order: D gene, V gene, clone size, J gene, CDR3 protein, CDR3 DNA. D genes are given only for firm matches. Clone size, where shown, is once, few, many, or a class for clones that have expanded.

>-|TRBV12-3/TRBV12-4|-|TRBJ2-7
CASSPSGYYEQYF
TGTGCCAGCAGTCCATCAGGGTACTACGAGCAGTACTTC
>TRBD2|TRBV19|-|TRBJ2-6
CASSRGRARPGANVLTF
TGTGCCAGTAGTAGAGGGAGGGCCAGGCCTGGGGCCAACGTCCTGACTTTC
>-|TRBV21-1|once|TRBJ2-2
CASSKDGSTSPGVGELFF
TGTGCCAGCAGCAAAGACGGGTCTACTAGTCCAGGGGTGGGGGAGCTGTTTTTT
>-|TRBV19|-|TRBJ2-7
CASSLRGTEGVKQYF
TGTGCCAGTAGCCTTCGGGGGACGGAAGGGGTGAAGCAGTACTTC
>-|TRBV10-1|few|TRBJ2-2
CASTLSGPNTGELFF
TGCGCCAGCACGCTGAGCGGGCCGAACACCGGGGAGCTGTTTTTT
>TRBD2|TRBV6-2/TRBV6-3|-|TRBJ2-4
CASSTGGTKNIQYF
TGTGCCAGCAGTACGGGAGGTACCAAAAACATTCAGTACTTC
>-|TRBV15|-|TRBJ1-1
CATSRDPDTEAFF
TGTGCCACCAGCAGAGATCCGGACACTGAAGCTTTCTTT
>TRBD1|TRBV7-2|-|TRBJ2-2
CASSFTGGAGGELFF
TGTGCCAGCAGCTTCACAGGGGGCGCCGGCGGGGAGCTGTTTTTT
>-|TRBV7-2|-|TRBJ2-3
CASSLEWREGTQYF
TGTGCCAGCAGCTTAGAGTGGCGAGAGGGTACGCAGTATTTT
>-|TRBV19|-|TRBJ2-2
CASTQSGTPYGGELFF
TGTGCCAGTACACAATCCGGGACTCCCTATGGCGGGGAGCTGTTTTTT
>TRBD2|TRBV11-3|-|TRBJ2-3
CASSYGRTGDTQYF
TGTGCCAGCAGCTACGGGAGGACCGGAGATACGCAGTATTTT
>TRBD2|TRBV7-3|-|TRBJ2-3
CASSLSSGSGTDTQYF
TGTGCCAGCAGCTTAAGTAGCGGGAGTGGCACAGATACGCAGTATTTT
>-|TRBV27|-|TRBJ1-5
CASSLSGDQYSNQPQHF
TGTGCCAGCAGTTTATCGGGAGACCAATATAGCAATCAGCCCCAGCATTTT
>-|TRBV7-2|-|TRBJ1-2
CASSLPGANYGYTF
TGTGCCAGCAGCTTACCCGGGGCCAACTATGGCTACACCTTC
>-|TRBV27|-|TRBJ2-7
CASSLTGYEQYF
TGTGCCAGCAGTCTGACAGGCTACGAGCAGTACTTC
>-|TRBV5-6|-|TRBJ2-4
CASSPRESKNIQYF
TGTGCCAGCAGCCCCCGGGAGTCCAAAAACATTCAGTACTTC
>TRBD2|TRBV5-1|-|TRBJ2-2
CASRTGTTNTGELFF
TGCGCCAGCAGGACCGGGACTACGAACACCGGGGAGCTGTTTTTT
>TRBD1|TRBV4-2|-|TRBJ1-1
CASSQTGTAMNTEAFF
TGTGCCAGCAGCCAAACAGGGACAGCTATGAACACTGAAGCTTTCTTT
>-|TRBV30|once|TRBJ1-2
CAWSVENYGYTF
TGTGCCTGGAGTGTAGAGAACTATGGCTACACCTTC
>-|TRBV7-9|-|TRBJ2-1
CASSSPPRALEREQFF
TGTGCCAGCAGCTCCCCGCCTAGGGCACTCGAACGGGAGCAGTTCTTC
>-|TRBV27|-|TRBJ1-3
CASSKDTATSGNTIYF
TGTGCCAGCAGTAAGGATACAGCAACCTCTGGAAACACCATATATTTT
>TRBD1|TRBV29-1|-|TRBJ2-1
CSVDRQGRNNEQFF
TGCAGCGTTGATAGACAGGGGAGGAACAATGAGCAGTTCTTC
>-|TRBV5-4|-|TRBJ2-1
CASSFDYNEQFF
TGTGCCAGCAGCTTCGACTACAATGAGCAGTTCTTC
>-|TRBV7-9|-|TRBJ1-6
CASSPPNNSPLHF
TGTGCCAGCAGCCCTCCGAATAATTCACCCCTCCACTTT
>-|TRBV7-9|-|TRBJ1-4
CASTSGARMKGEKLFF
TGTGCCAGCACCTCCGGGGCCAGAATGAAGGGAGAAAAACTGTTTTTT
>-|TRBV6-5|-|TRBJ2-7
CATSRQGGEAYEQYF
TGTGCCACCTCCCGACAAGGAGGGGAAGCCTACGAGCAGTACTTC
>TRBD1|TRBV6-5|-|TRBJ1-1
CASRGTADTEAFF
TGTGCCAGCAGGGGGACAGCCGACACTGAAGCTTTCTTT
>TRBD1|TRBV10-2|-|TRBJ2-3
CATLDRGRTDTQYF
TGCGCCACCTTGGACAGGGGGCGAACAGATACGCAGTATTTT